A single sample gave rise to the 17 T cell receptor beta chains below, sequenced in a study of shared clonotypes between healthy human individuals. Clones were read by immunoSEQ multiplex PCR, and TCRdb kept only the in-frame ones, dropping some. The sample holds over a million clones, around 82% seen once. The sequenced sample was memory CD4+ T cells from PBMCs. Subset described: CD45RA-negative fraction. These receptors were collected from a man aged 18-30 years in good health. Some clones in this sample may be carry-over from other donors' samples.

Details on this clone: Other DNA sequences of this sample code for an identical CDR3. The chain uses TRBV9 and TRBJ2-3, with TRBD2 identical over 8 bases. Germline V lookup: CDR1 SGDLS, CDR2 YYNGEE. CDR3 size: 14 residues. V lost 3 bases and J lost 4; bases outside the gene matches: 4. The CDR3 sequence is CASSAGGASDTQYF. CDR3 nucleotides: TGTGCCAGCAGCGCCGGGGGGGCGTCAGATACGCAGTATTTT.

This chain uses TRBV7-9 with TRBJ2-1, with 7 bases identical to TRBD2. Germline loops: CDR1 SEHNR, CDR2 FQNEAQ (reference sequence). This CDR3 is 16 amino acids long. Trimming cost V 5 bases and J 4 bases; bases outside gene matches: 11. CDR3 nucleotide sequence: TGTGCCAGCAGCCCCCGGGGCGGGAGCGCTTACAATGAGCAGTTCTTC. Amino acids: CASSPRGGSAYNEQFF.

This chain connects TRBV20-1 to TRBJ2-1; D remains ambiguous. This CDR3 comprises 11 residues. CDR1 and CDR2 (germline): DFQATT, SNEGSKA (reference sequence). V shed 2 bases and J shed 9 bases, with 8 bases lying between them. The chain's CDR3 is CSARFVGEQFF. CDR3 DNA sequence: TGCAGTGCTAGATTCGTCGGTGAGCAGTTCTTC.

The V and J genes are TRBV6-5 and TRBJ2-3, with D perhaps TRBD1 (6 bases). Trimming took 0 bases from V and 1 from J, leaving 8 bases between them. Germline CDR1 MNHEY, CDR2 SVGAGI. The CDR3 spans 15 residues. The DNA of the CDR3 is TGTGCCAGCAGTTACTCGAACAGGGGCACAGATACGCAGTATTTT. Its protein product is CASSYSNRGTDTQYF.

The chain combines TRBV7-2 with TRBJ2-7, with D hard to call. CDR3 size: 13 residues. Trimming pared 1 base from V and 0 bases from J, leaving 4 bases between. Looked up from germline, CDR1 is SGHTA and CDR2 is FQGNSA. CDR3 nucleotides: TGTGCCAGCAGCTTAGATTTCTCCTACGAGCAGTACTTC. Residues: CASSLDFSYEQYF.

This clone was recorded a few times. The rearrangement uses TRBV28 and TRBJ2-3; 8 nucleotides line up with TRBD2. CDR3 size: 18 residues. Losses at the gene ends were 6 bases for V and 4 bases for J; bases not matched to a gene: 18. Germline V lookup: CDR1 MDHEN, CDR2 SYDVKM. CDR3 region: CASRAGRGRSSGPDTQYF. The CDR3 region has the DNA TGTGCCAGCAGGGCGGGTCGCGGGAGGTCTTCGGGCCCAGATACGCAGTATTTT.

CDR3 coding DNA: TGTGCCACCAGCAGAGTTGCTAGCGGGAGGTTCTTCAACGAGCAGTACTTC. It yields the protein CATSRVASGRFFNEQYF. The chain uses TRBV15 and TRBJ2-7, with 11 bases lining up with TRBD2. The CDR3 runs 17 residues. CDR1 LNHNV and CDR2 YYDKDF come from the germline V gene (reference sequence). V lost 1 base to trimming and J lost 5 bases; unmatched junction nucleotides: 10.

J is TRBJ1-2 and V is TRBV7-9, with D unclear. This CDR3 has 12 residues. Deletions cut 8 bases from V and 8 bases from J, with 15 bases between. CDR1 and CDR2 (germline): SEHNR, FQNEAQ (reference sequence). In DNA, the CDR3 is TGTGCCAGCTCCCGAGAATCAAGCGGCTACACCTTC. Encoded protein: CASSRESSGYTF.

J is TRBJ1-3 and V is TRBV7-2; D perhaps matches TRBD1 (5 bases). Trimming stripped 5 bases from V and 7 bases from J, with 18 bases between. Germline-derived CDR1 and CDR2 are SGHTA and FQGNSA. This CDR3 has 15 amino acids. The CDR3 region is CASSLSGAGWNTIYF. The CDR3 nucleotides read TGTGCCAGCAGCCTCAGCGGGGCAGGGTGGAACACCATATATTTT.

The chain links TRBV28 to TRBJ1-1; 8 positions match TRBD1. Germline V gene sequence: CDR1 MDHEN, CDR2 SYDVKM. This CDR3 region has 14 residues. After removal of 6 bases from V and 1 base from J, the junction contained 4 bases not matched to a gene. The CDR3 sequence is CASRADRANTEAFF. CDR3 coding DNA: TGTGCCAGCAGAGCGGACAGGGCGAACACTGAAGCTTTCTTT.

The chain joins TRBV19 to TRBJ1-2; no clear D. The CDR3 loop spans 14 amino acids. With 5 bases removed from V and 1 base from J, the gap between germline ends came to 11 bases. Germline values: CDR1 LNHDA, CDR2 SQIVND (reference sequence). Here the CDR3 DNA reads TGTGCCAGTAGTCTTGACGCTAGTAACTATGGCTACACCTTC. This sequence encodes CASSLDASNYGYTF.

The rearrangement joins TRBV10-3 to TRBJ1-2; D remains ambiguous. CDR3 length: 14 residues. Germline V gives CDR1 ENHRY, CDR2 SYGVKD. Trimming shortened V by 1 base and J by 6 bases, and 12 bases separated the two germline ends. CDR3 region: CAISEWALRDGYTF. CDR3 sequence (DNA): TGTGCCATCAGTGAGTGGGCGTTGAGGGATGGCTACACCTTC.

The V call is TRBV19, the J call TRBJ1-5; no reliable D call. CDR3 length: 17 residues. Trimming took 3 bases from V and 0 from J, leaving 15 bases between them. Germline V CDR1 and CDR2: LNHDA, SQIVND (reference sequence). CDR3 sequence reads: CASSIKSRRNSNQPQHF. The CDR3 DNA reads TGTGCCAGTAGTATTAAGAGTCGGCGGAATAGCAATCAGCCCCAGCATTTT.

The V and J genes are TRBV28 and TRBJ2-1; D might be TRBD1 (6 bases). Germline assignment: CDR1 MDHEN and CDR2 SYDVKM. The germline V and J ends were trimmed by 4 bases and 7 bases, with 14 bases remaining between them. There are 14 residues in the CDR3. The CDR3 here is CASSSGATRNEQFF. CDR3 DNA sequence: TGTGCCAGCAGTTCAGGGGCTACAAGGAATGAGCAGTTCTTC.

In regard to this clone: Other nucleotide sequences from this sample produce the same CDR3. The V call is TRBV10-3, the J call TRBJ2-7; D might be TRBD1 (5 bases). CDR3 length equals 13 residues. Germline V CDR1 and CDR2: ENHRY, SYGVKD. Trimming removed 3 bases at V and 2 bases at J, with 8 bases between. The CDR3: CAISEGVPYEQYF. The CDR3 DNA reads TGTGCCATCAGTGAAGGGGTACCCTACGAGCAGTACTTC.

This clone was recorded at least ten times. The chain recombines TRBV30 with TRBJ2-2, with 7 bases that match TRBD2. The CDR3 contains 16 residues. CDR1 is GTSNPN and CDR2 is SVGIG in the germline V gene (reference sequence). V lost 3 bases to trimming and J lost 4 bases; unmatched junction nucleotides: 11. The CDR3 sequence: CAWSPLADPSTGELFF. The CDR3 region has the DNA TGTGCCTGGAGCCCCCTAGCGGACCCTTCCACCGGGGAGCTGTTTTTT.

The V gene is TRBV7-9, the J gene TRBJ2-2; no definite D call. The CDR3 is made up of 14 amino acids. Looked up from germline, CDR1 is SEHNR and CDR2 is FQNEAQ (reference sequence). Between the trimmed V and J ends, which lost 1 base and 6 bases, there was a span of 9 bases. CDR3 protein: CASSLETAAGELFF. For the CDR3, the DNA is TGTGCCAGCAGCTTAGAAACCGCGGCCGGGGAGCTGTTTTTT.